The 2 T cell receptor beta chains given below trace back to one sample, sequenced in a study of blood T cell repertoires in COVID-19. Profiling relied on immunoSEQ multiplex PCR, and the TCRdb table lists in-frame clones only, not all of them. The sample lists fewer than 300,000 clones, around 82% occurring once. Sequences were obtained from peripheral blood. The receptors here all came from a human donor in a cohort sampled during active COVID-19.

The J gene is TRBJ2-3, the V gene TRBV5-1, with D hard to call. CDR1 is SGHRS, CDR2 YFSETQ, per germline. This CDR3 has 12 residues. V shed 0 bases and J shed 4 bases, with 3 bases lying between them. CDR3 region: CASSLVADTQYF. Here the CDR3 DNA reads TGCGCCAGCAGCTTGGTCGCAGATACGCAGTATTTT.

The chain has TRBV5-4 and TRBJ2-7; D possibly corresponds to TRBD1 (6 bases). V was shortened by 4 bases and J by 11 bases, with 22 bases between the two germline ends. The CDR3 length is 14 residues. Germline-derived CDR1 and CDR2 are SGHNT and YYREEE (reference sequence). The CDR3 is CASSALGTQRSEYF. The CDR3 DNA sequence: TGTGCCAGCAGCGCCCTCGGGACACAACGTTCGGAGTACTTC.